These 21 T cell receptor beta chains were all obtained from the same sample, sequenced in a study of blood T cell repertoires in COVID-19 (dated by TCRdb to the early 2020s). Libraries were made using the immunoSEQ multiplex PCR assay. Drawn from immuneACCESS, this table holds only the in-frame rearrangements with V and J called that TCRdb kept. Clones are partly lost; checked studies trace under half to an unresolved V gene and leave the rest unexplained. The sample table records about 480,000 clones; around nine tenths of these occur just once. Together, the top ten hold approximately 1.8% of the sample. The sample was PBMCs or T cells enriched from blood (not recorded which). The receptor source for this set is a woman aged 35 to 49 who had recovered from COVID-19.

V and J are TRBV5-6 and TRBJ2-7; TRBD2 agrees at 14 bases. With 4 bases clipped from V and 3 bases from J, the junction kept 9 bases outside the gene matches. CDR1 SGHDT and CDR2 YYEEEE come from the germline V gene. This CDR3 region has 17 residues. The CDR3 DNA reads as TGTGCCAGCAGCCCCCGGACTAGCGGGAGGTCTCGCTACGAGCAGTACTTC. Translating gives CASSPRTSGRSRYEQYF.

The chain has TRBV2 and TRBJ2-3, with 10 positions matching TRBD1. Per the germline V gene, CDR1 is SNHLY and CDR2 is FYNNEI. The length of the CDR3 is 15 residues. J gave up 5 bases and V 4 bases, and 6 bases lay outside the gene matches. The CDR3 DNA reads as TGTGCCAGCAGTGGGGACAGGGGTTATGAAGATACGCAGTATTTT. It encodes CASSGDRGYEDTQYF.

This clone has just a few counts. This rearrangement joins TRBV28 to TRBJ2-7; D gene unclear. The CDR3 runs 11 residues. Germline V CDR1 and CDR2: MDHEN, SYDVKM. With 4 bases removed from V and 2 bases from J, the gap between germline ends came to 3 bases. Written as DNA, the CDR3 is TGTGCCAGCAGTTCCGCCTACGAGCAGTACTTC. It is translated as CASSSAYEQYF.

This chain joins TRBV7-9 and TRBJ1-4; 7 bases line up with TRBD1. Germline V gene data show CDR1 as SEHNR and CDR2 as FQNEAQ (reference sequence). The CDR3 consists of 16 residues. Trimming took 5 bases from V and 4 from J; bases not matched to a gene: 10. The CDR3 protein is CASSTPRDSHNEKLFF. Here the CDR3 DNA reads TGTGCCAGCAGCACGCCCCGGGACAGCCATAATGAAAAACTGTTTTTT.

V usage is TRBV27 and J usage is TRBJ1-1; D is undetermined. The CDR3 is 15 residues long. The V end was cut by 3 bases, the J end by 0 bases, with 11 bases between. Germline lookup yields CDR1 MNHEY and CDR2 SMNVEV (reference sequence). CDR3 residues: CASSFAGSLNTEAFF. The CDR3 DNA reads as TGTGCCAGCAGTTTCGCGGGTTCCTTGAACACTGAAGCTTTCTTT.

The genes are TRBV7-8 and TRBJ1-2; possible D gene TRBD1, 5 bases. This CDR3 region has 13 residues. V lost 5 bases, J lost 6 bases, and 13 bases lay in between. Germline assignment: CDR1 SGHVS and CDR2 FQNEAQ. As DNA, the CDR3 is TGTGCCAGCAGCCTCCAGCGGGGCCATGGCTACACCTTC. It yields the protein CASSLQRGHGYTF.

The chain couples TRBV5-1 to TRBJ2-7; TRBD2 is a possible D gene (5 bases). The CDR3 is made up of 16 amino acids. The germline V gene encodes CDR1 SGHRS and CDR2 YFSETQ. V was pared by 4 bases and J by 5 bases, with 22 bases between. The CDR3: CASSLGLLASGNEQYF. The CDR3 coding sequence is TGCGCCAGCAGCCTAGGTTTGCTAGCTAGTGGGAACGAGCAGTACTTC.

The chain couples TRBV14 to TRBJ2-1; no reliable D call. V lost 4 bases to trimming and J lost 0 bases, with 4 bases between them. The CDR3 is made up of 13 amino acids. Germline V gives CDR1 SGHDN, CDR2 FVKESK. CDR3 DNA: TGTGCCAGCAGCCCTAGCTCCTACAATGAGCAGTTCTTC. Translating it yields CASSPSSYNEQFF.

DNA of the CDR3: TGTGCCAGCAGTACTAGCGGGAGGGGTGGTTACTACAATGAGCAGTTCTTC. The encoded protein is CASSTSGRGGYYNEQFF. V usage is TRBV27 and J usage is TRBJ2-1; the match to TRBD2 covers 13 bases. V lost 5 bases and J lost 3; bases outside the gene matches: 7. CDR1 MNHEY and CDR2 SMNVEV come from the germline V gene (reference sequence). The CDR3 contains 17 residues.

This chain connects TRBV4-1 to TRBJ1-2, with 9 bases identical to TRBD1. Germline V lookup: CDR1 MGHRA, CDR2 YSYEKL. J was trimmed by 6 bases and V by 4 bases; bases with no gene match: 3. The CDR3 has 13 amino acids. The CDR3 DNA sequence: TGCGCCAGCAGCCTTCGGACAGGGGATGGCTACACCTTC. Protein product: CASSLRTGDGYTF.

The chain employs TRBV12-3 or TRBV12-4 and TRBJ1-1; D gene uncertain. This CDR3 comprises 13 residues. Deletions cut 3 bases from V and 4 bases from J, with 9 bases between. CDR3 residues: CASSFTRTTEAFF. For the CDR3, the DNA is TGTGCCAGCAGTTTTACTAGAACCACTGAAGCTTTCTTT.

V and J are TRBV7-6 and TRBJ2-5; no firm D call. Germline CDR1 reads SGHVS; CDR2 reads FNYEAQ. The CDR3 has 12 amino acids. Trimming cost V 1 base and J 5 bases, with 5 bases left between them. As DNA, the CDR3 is TGTGCCAGCAGCTTAGGCGCGGAGACCCAGTACTTC. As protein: CASSLGAETQYF.

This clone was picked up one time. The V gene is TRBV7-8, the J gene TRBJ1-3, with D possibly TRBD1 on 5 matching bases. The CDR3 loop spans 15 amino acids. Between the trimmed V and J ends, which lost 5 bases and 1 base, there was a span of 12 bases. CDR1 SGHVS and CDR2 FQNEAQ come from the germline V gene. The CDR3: CASSEDSLSGNTIYF. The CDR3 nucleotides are TGTGCCAGCAGCGAAGACAGTCTTTCTGGAAACACCATATATTTT.

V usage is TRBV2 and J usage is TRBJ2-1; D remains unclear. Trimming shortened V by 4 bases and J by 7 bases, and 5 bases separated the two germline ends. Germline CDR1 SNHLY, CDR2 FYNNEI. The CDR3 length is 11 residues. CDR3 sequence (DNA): TGTGCCAGCAGTGTGGAGAATGAGCAGTTCTTC. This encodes CASSVENEQFF.

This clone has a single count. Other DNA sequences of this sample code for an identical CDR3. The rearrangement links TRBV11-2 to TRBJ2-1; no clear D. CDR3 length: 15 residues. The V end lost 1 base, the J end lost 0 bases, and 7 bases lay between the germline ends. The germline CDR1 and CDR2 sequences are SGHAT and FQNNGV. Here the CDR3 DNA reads TGTGCCAGCAGCTTAGTAGCATCCTCCTACAATGAGCAGTTCTTC. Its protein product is CASSLVASSYNEQFF.

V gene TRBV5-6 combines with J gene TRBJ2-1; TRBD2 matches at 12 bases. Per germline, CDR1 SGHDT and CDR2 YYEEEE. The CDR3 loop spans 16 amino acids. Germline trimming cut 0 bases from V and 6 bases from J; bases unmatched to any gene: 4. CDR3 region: CASSLASGRVPNEQFF. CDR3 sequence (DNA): TGTGCCAGCAGCTTGGCTAGCGGGAGGGTTCCCAATGAGCAGTTCTTC.

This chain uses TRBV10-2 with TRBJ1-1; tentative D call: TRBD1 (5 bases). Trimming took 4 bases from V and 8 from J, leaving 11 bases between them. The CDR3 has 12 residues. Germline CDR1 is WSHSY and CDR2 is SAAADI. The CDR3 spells CASSGEGKEAFF. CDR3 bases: TGCGCCAGCAGTGGGGAGGGGAAGGAAGCTTTCTTT.

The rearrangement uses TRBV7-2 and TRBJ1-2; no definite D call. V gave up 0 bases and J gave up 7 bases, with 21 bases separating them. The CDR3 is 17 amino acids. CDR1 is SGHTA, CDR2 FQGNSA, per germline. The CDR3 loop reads CASSLASLPGELAGYTF. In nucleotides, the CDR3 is TGTGCCAGCAGCTTAGCCTCACTGCCCGGGGAACTTGCTGGCTACACCTTC.

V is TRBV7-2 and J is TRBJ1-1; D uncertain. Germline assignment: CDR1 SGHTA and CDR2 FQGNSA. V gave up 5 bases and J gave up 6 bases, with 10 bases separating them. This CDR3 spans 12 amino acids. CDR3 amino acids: CASSPVGPEAFF. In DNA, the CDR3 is TGTGCCAGCAGCCCTGTGGGCCCTGAAGCTTTCTTT.

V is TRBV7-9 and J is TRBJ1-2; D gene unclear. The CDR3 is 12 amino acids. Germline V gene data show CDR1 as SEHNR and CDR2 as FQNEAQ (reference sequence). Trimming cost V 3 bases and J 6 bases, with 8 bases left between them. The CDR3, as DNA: TGTGCCAGCAGCTTTTACGGAGATGGCTACACCTTC. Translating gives CASSFYGDGYTF.

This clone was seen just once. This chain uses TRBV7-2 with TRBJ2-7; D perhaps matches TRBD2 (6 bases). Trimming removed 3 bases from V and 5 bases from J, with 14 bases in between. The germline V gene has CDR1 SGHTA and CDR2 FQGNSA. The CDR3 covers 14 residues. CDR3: CASSFQDYLNEQYF. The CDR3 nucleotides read TGTGCCAGCAGCTTTCAGGACTATCTTAACGAGCAGTACTTC.